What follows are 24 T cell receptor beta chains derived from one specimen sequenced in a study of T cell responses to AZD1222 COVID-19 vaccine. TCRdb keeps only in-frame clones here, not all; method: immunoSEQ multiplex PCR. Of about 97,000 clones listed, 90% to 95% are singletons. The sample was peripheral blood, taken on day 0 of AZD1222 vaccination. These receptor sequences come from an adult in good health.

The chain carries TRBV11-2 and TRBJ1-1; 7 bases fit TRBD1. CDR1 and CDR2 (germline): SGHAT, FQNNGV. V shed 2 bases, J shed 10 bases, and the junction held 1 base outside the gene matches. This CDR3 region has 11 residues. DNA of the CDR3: TGTGCCAGCAGCTTACAGGGGGGAGCTTTCTTT. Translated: CASSLQGGAFF.

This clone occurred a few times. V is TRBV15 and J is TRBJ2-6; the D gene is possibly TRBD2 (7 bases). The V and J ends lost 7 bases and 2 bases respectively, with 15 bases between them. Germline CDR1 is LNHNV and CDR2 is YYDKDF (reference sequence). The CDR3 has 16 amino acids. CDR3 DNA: TGTGCCACCACCTCCGGGGGGCGCGCTGGGGCCAACGTCCTGACTTTC. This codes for CATTSGGRAGANVLTF.

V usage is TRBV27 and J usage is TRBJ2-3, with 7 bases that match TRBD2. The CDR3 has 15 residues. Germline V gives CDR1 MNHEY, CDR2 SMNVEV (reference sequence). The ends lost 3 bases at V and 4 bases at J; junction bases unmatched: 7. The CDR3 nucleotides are TGTGCCAGCAGTTTCGGCGGGAGTACCGCAGATACGCAGTATTTT. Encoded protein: CASSFGGSTADTQYF.

DNA for the CDR3: TGTGCCAGCAGACCTAGTTACCCGAACGAGCAGTACTTC. Amino acid sequence: CASRPSYPNEQYF. V usage is TRBV25-1 and J usage is TRBJ2-7, with D unresolved. Germline loops: CDR1 MGHDK, CDR2 SYGVNS. The CDR3 contains 13 residues. Between the trimmed V and J ends, which lost 6 bases and 5 bases, there was a span of 14 bases.

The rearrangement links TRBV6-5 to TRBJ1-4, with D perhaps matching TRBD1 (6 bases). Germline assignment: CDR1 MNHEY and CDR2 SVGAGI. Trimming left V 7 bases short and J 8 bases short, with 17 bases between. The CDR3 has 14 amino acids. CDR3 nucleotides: TGTGCCAGCATCGAAAGGGGGGGCCAAGAAAAACTGTTTTTT. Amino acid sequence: CASIERGGQEKLFF.

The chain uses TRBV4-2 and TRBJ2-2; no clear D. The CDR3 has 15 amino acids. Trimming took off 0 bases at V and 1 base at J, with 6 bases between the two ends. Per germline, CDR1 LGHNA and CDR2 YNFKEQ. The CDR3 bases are TGTGCCAGCAGCCAAGATCCGCGGAACACCGGGGAGCTGTTTTTT. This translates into CASSQDPRNTGELFF.

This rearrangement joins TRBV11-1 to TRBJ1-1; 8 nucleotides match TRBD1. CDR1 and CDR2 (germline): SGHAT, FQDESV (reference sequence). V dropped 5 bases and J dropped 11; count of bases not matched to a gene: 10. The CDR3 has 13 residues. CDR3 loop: CASSPQPGGRAFF. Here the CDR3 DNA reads TGTGCCAGCAGCCCCCAACCAGGGGGCAGGGCTTTCTTT.

CDR3 DNA: TGTGCCAGCTCACCAGGGGGACCCAGGGGGCATGGCTACACCTTC. Translated: CASSPGGPRGHGYTF. J is TRBJ1-2 and V is TRBV18, with TRBD1 matching over 8 bases. Germline V gives CDR1 KGHSH, CDR2 LQKENI. The CDR3 contains 15 residues. Trimming took 2 bases from V and 6 from J; bases not matched to a gene: 8. Based on the CDR3 plus reference TRBV18 and TRBJ1-2, the full variable domain is NAGVMQNPRHLVRRRGQEARLRCSPMKGHSHVYWYRQLPEEGLKFMVYLQKENIIDESGMPKERFSAEFPKEGPSILRIQQVVRGDSAAYFCASSPGGPRGHGYTFGSGTRLTVV.

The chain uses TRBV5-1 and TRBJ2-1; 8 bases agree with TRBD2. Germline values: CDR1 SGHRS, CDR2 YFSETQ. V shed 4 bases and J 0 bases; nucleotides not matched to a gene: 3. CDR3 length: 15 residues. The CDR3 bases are TGCGCCAGCAGCCTTGGACTAGCCTCCTACAATGAGCAGTTCTTC. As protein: CASSLGLASYNEQFF.

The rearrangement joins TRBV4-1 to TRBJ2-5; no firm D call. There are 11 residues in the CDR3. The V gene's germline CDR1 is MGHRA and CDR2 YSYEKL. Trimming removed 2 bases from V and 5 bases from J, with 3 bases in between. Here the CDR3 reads CASSQRETQYF. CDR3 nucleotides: TGCGCCAGCAGCCAACGCGAGACCCAGTACTTC.

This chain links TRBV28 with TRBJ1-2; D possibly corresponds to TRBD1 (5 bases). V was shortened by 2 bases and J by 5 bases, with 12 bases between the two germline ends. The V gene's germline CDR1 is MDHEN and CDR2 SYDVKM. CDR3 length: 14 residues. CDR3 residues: CASSLAEGRYGYTF. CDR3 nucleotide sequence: TGTGCCAGCAGTTTAGCCGAGGGGCGGTATGGCTACACCTTC.

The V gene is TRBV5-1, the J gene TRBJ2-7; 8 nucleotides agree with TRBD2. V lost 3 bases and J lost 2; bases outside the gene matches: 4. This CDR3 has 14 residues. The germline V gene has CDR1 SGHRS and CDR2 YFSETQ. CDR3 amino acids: CASSSSGGPYEQYF. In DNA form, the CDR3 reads TGCGCCAGCAGCTCGAGCGGGGGCCCCTACGAGCAGTACTTC.

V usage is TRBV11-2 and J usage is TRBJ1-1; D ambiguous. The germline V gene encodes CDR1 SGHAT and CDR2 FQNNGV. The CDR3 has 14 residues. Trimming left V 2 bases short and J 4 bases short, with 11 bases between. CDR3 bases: TGTGCCAGCAGCTTAAGTCAAGCGAGCACTGAAGCTTTCTTT. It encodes CASSLSQASTEAFF.

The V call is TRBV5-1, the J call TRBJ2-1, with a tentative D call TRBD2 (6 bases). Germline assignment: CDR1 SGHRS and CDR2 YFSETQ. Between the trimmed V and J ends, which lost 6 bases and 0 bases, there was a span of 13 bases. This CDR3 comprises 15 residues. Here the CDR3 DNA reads TGCGCCAGCACCGCCGGGACTCCCTCCTACAATGAGCAGTTCTTC. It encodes CASTAGTPSYNEQFF.

The DNA for the CDR3 is TGTGCCAGCTCACCAGGGGGCGTGAACTATGGCTACACCTTC. Its protein is CASSPGGVNYGYTF. The chain uses TRBV18 and TRBJ1-2; D possibly corresponds to TRBD1 (6 bases). CDR3 length: 14 amino acids. CDR1 KGHSH and CDR2 LQKENI come from the germline V gene. Trimming left V 2 bases short and J 2 bases short, with 9 bases between.

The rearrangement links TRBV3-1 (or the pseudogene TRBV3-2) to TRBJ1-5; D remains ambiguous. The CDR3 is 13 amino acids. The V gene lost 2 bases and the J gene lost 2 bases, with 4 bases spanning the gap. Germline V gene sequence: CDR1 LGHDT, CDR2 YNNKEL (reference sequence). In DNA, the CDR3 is TGTGCCAGCAGCCAATCCGGCAATCAGCCCCAGCATTTT. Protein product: CASSQSGNQPQHF.

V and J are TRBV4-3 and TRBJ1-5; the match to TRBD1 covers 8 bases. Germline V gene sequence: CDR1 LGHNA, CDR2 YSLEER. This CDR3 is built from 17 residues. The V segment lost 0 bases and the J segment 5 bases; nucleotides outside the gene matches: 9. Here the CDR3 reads CASSQDPPTGADQPQHF. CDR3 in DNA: TGCGCCAGCAGCCAAGACCCCCCGACAGGGGCGGATCAGCCCCAGCATTTT.

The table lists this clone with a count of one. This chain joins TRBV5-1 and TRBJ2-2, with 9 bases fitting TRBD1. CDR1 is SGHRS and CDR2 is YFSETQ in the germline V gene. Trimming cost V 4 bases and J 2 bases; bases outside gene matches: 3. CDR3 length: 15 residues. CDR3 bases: TGCGCCAGCAGCAGTACAGGGGGCAACACCGGGGAGCTGTTTTTT. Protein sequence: CASSSTGGNTGELFF.

The CDR3 DNA is TGTGCCAGCAGCTCGTCGGGACAGCGAACCTACAATGAGCAGTTCTTC. It encodes CASSSSGQRTYNEQFF. The chain is built from TRBV7-9 and TRBJ2-1; 7 bases align to TRBD1. Germline CDR1 and CDR2: SEHNR and FQNEAQ (reference sequence). Trimming removed 4 bases from V and 2 bases from J; junction bases left unmatched: 8. This CDR3 has 16 amino acids.

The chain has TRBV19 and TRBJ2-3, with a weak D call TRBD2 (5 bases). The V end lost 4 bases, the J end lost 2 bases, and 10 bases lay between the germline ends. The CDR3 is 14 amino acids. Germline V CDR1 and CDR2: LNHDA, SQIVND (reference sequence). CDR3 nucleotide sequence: TGTGCCAGTAGTAAAGAGGGCTTCACAGATACGCAGTATTTT. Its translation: CASSKEGFTDTQYF.

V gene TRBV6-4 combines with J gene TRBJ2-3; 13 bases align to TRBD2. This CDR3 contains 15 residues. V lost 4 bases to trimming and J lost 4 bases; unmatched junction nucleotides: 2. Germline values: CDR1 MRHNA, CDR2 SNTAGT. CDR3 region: CASSGTSGGPDTQYF. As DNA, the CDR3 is TGTGCCAGCAGTGGGACTAGCGGGGGCCCAGATACGCAGTATTTT.

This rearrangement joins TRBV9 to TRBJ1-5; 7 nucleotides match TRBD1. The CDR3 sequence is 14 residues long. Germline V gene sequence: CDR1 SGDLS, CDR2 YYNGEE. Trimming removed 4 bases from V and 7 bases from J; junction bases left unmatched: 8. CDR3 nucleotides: TGTGCCAGCAGCCCAGGGGGGGGAGGCCAGCCCCAGCATTTT. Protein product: CASSPGGGGQPQHF.

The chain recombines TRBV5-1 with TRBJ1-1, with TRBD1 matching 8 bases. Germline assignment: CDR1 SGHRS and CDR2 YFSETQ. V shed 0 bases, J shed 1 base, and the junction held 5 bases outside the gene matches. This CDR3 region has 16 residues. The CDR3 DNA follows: TGCGCCAGCAGCTTGGGACAGGGGCTGGGGAACACTGAAGCTTTCTTT. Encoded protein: CASSLGQGLGNTEAFF.

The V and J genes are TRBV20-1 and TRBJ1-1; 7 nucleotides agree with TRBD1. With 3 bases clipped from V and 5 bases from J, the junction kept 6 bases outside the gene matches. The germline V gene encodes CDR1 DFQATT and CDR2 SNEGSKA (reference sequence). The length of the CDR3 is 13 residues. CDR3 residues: CSASSGGVTEAFF. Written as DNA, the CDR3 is TGCAGTGCTAGTTCAGGGGGGGTAACTGAAGCTTTCTTT.